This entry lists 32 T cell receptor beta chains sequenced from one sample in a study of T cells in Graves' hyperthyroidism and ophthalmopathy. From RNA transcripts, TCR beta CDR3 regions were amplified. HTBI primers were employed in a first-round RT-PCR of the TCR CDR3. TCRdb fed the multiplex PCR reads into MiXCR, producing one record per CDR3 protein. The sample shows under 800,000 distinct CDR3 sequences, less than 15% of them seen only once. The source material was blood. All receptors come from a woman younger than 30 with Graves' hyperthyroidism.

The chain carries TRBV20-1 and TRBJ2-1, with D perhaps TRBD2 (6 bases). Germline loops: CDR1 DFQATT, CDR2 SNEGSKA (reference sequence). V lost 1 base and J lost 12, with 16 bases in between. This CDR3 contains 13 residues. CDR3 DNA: TGCAGTGCTAGAGTGGAGGGAGGACGTAGGCAGTTCTTC. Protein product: CSARVEGGRRQFF.

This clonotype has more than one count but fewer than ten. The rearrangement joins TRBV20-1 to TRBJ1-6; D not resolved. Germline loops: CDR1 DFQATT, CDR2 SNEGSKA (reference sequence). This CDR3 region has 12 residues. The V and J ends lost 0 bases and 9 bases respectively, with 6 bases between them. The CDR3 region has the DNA TGCAGTGCTAGAGATGCCGGTTCACCCCTCCACTTT. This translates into CSARDAGSPLHF.

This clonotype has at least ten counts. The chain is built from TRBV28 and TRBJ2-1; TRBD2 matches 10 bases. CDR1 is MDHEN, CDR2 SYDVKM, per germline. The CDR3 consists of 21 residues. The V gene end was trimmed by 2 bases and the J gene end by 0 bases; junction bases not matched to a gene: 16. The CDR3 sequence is CASSLGSRQREGTISYNEQFF. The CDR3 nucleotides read TGTGCCAGCAGTTTAGGGTCTCGGCAGCGGGAGGGGACAATCTCCTACAATGAGCAGTTCTTC.

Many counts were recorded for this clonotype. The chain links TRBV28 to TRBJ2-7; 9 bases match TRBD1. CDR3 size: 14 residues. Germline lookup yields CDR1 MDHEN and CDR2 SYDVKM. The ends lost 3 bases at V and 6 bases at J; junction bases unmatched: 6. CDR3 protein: CASSLTGTGTEQYF. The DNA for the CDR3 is TGTGCCAGCAGTTTGACCGGGACAGGGACCGAGCAGTACTTC.

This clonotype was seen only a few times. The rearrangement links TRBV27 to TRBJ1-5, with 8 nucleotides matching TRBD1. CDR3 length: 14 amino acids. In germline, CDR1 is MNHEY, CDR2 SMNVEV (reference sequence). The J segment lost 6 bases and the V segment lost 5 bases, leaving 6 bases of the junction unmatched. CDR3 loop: CASSAGQGSQPQHF. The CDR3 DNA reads TGTGCCAGCAGTGCCGGACAGGGAAGTCAGCCCCAGCATTTT.

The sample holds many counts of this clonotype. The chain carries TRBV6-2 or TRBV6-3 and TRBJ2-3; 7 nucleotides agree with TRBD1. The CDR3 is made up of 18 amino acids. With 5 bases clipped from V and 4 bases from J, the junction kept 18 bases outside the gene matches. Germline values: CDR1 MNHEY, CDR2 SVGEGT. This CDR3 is CASSRRNRGSYWADTQYF. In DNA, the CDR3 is TGTGCCAGCAGTCGGAGGAACAGGGGCTCCTATTGGGCAGATACGCAGTATTTT.

The CDR3 spells CASRGQNYEKLFF. For the CDR3, the DNA is TGTGCCAGCAGAGGTCAGAATTATGAAAAACTGTTTTTT. The rearrangement joins TRBV6-5 to TRBJ1-4; no definite D call. The germline V and J ends were trimmed by 6 bases and 6 bases, with 11 bases remaining between them. Germline CDR1 and CDR2: MNHEY and SVGAGI. This CDR3 contains 13 residues.

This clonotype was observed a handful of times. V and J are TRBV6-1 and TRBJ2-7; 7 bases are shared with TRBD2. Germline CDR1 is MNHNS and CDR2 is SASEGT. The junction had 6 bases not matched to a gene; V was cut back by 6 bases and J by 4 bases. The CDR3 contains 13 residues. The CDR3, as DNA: TGTGCCAGCAGCAGAGGGGAGGGGTACGAGCAGTACTTC. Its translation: CASSRGEGYEQYF.

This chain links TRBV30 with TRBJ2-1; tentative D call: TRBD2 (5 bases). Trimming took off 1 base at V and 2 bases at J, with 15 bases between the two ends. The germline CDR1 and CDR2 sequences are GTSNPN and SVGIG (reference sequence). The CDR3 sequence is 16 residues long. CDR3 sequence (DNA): TGTGCCTGGAGTGCCCCCCTAGCCCGCCCCTACAATGAGCAGTTCTTC. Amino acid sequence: CAWSAPLARPYNEQFF.

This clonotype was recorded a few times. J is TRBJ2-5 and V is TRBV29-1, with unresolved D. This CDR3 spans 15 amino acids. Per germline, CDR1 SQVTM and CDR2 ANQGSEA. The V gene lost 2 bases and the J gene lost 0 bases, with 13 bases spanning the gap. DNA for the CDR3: TGCAGCGTTGAACCAACAGCTTGGTACCAAGAGACCCAGTACTTC. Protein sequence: CSVEPTAWYQETQYF.

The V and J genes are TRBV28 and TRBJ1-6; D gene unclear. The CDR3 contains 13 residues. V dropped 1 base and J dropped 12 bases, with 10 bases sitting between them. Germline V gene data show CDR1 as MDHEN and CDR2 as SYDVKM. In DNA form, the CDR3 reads TGTGCCAGCAGTTTATTGGGTTCCAAACCCCTCCACTTT. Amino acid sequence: CASSLLGSKPLHF. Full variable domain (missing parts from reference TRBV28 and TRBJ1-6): DVKVTQSSRYLVKRTGEKVFLECVQDMDHENMFWYRQDPGLGLRLIYFSYDVKMKEKGDIPEGYSVSREKKERFSLILESASTNQTSMYLCASSLLGSKPLHFGNGTRLTVT.

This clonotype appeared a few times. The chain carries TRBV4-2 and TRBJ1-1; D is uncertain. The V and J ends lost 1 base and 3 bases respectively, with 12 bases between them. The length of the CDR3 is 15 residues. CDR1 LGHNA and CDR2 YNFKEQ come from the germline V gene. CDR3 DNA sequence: TGTGCCAGCAGCCAAGTTAAGGGCCTAGACACTGAAGCTTTCTTT. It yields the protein CASSQVKGLDTEAFF.

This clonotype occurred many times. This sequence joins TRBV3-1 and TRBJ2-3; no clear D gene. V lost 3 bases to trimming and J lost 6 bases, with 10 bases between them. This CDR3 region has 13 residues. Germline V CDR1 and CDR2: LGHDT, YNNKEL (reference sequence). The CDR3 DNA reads TGTGCCAGCAGCCAGGATAGTATGGATACGCAGTATTTT. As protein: CASSQDSMDTQYF.

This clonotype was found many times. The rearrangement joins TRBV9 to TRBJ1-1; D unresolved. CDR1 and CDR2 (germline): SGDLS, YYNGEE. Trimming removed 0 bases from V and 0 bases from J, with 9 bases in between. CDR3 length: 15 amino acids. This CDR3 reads CASSVGPDMNTEAFF. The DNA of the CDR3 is TGTGCCAGCAGCGTAGGCCCAGATATGAACACTGAAGCTTTCTTT.

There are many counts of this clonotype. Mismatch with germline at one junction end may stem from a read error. In nucleotides, the CDR3 is TGTGCCAGCAGTATAGCAGTTAGCAATCAGCCCCAGCATTTT. Its translation: CASSIAVSNQPQHF. The V gene is TRBV12-3 or TRBV12-4, the J gene TRBJ1-5; D gene uncertain. This CDR3 comprises 14 residues.

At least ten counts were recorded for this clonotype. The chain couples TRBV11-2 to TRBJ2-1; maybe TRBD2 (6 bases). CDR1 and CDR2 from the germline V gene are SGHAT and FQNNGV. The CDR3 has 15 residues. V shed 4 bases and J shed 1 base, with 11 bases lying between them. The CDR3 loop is CASSSIADSYNEQFF. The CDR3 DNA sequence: TGTGCCAGCAGCTCCATAGCGGATTCCTACAATGAGCAGTTCTTC. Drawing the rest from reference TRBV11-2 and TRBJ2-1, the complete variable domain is EAGVAQSPRYKIIEKRQSVAFWCNPISGHATLYWYQQILGQGPKLLIQFQNNGVVDDSQLPKDRFSAERLKGVDSTLKIQPAKLEDSAVYLCASSSIADSYNEQFFGPGTRLTVL.

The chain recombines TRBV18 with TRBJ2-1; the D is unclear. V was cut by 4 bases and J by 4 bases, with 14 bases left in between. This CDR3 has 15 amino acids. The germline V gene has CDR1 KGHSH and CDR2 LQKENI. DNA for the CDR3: TGTGCCAGCTCACTCAACGAACAGTCTTACAATGAGCAGTTCTTC. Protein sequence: CASSLNEQSYNEQFF. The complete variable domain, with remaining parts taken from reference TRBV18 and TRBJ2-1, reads NAGVMQNPRHLVRRRGQEARLRCSPMKGHSHVYWYRQLPEEGLKFMVYLQKENIIDESGMPKERFSAEFPKEGPSILRIQQVVRGDSAAYFCASSLNEQSYNEQFFGPGTRLTVL.

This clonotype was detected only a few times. The DNA of the CDR3 is TGCGCCAGCAGCTTGTTCGCCGGGGGGAACGGGGAGCTGTTTTTT. It specifies CASSLFAGGNGELFF. The V and J genes are TRBV5-1 and TRBJ2-2; 7 bases align to TRBD2. The ends lost 1 base at V and 7 bases at J; junction bases unmatched: 7. Germline assignment: CDR1 SGHRS and CDR2 YFSETQ. There are 15 residues in the CDR3.

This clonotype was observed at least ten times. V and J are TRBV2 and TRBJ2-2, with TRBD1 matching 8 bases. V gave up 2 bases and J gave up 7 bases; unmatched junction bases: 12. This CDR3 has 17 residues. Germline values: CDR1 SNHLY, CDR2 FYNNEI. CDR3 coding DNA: TGTGCCAGCAGTGAACAACAGGGGGTATTTTCAATCGGGGAGCTGTTTTTT. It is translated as CASSEQQGVFSIGELFF.

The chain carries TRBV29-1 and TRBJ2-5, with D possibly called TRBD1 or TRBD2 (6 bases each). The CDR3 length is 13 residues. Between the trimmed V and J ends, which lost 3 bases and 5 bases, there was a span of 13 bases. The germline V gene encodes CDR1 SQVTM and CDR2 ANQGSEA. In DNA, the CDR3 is TGCAGCGTTGATTCCGGGGGCGAGGAGACCCAGTACTTC. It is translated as CSVDSGGEETQYF. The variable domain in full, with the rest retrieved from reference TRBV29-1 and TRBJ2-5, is SAVISQKPSRDICQRGTSLTIQCQVDSQVTMMFWYRQQPGQSLTLIATANQGSEATYESGFVIDKFPISRPNLTFSTLTVSNMSPEDSSIYLCSVDSGGEETQYFGPGTRLLVL.

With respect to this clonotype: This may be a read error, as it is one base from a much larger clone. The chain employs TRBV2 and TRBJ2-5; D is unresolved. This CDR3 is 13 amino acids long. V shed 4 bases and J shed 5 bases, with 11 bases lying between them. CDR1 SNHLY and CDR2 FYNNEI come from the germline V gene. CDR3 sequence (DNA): TGTGCCAGCAGTGCGGACGAACGGGAGACCCAGTACTTC. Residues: CASSADERETQYF.

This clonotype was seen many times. The CDR3 reads CASSEGFDGTPLGGRYGYTF. The CDR3 bases are TGTGCCAGCAGTGAAGGGTTCGACGGGACACCCCTCGGAGGGCGATATGGCTACACCTTC. The chain uses TRBV2 and TRBJ1-2; perhaps TRBD1 as D (6 bases). CDR3 length: 20 residues. Trimming shortened V by 1 base and J by 5 bases, and 29 bases separated the two germline ends. Germline CDR1 reads SNHLY; CDR2 reads FYNNEI.

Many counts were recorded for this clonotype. In nucleotides, the CDR3 is TGTGCCTGGACCACCTGGGGGCTTGAAAAACTGTTTTTT. This translates into CAWTTWGLEKLFF. V is TRBV30 and J is TRBJ1-4; D perhaps matches TRBD1 (6 bases). The CDR3 sequence is 13 residues long. Germline CDR1 and CDR2: GTSNPN and SVGIG (reference sequence). The germline V and J ends were trimmed by 4 bases and 7 bases, with 13 bases remaining between them.

Written as DNA, the CDR3 is TGTGCCAGCAGACTAACCCCGGAGGACAGGGGGTTTCATGGGGACGAGCAGTACTTC. Encoded protein: CASRLTPEDRGFHGDEQYF. The V call is TRBV28, the J call TRBJ2-7; TRBD1 matches at 10 bases. Germline CDR1 reads MDHEN; CDR2 reads SYDVKM. The CDR3 runs 19 residues. Trimming at V came to 6 bases and at J to 5 bases, leaving 22 bases not matched to a gene.

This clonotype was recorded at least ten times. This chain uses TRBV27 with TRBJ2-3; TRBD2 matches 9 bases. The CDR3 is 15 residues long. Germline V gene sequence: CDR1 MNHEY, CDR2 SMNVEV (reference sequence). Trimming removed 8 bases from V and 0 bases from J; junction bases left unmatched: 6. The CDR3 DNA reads TGTGCCAGCGCTAGCGGGACCAAAAGCACAGATACGCAGTATTTT. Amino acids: CASASGTKSTDTQYF.

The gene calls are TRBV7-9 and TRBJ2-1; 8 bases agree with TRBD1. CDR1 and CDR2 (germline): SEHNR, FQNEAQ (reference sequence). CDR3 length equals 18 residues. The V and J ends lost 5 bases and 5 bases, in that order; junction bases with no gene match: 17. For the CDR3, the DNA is TGTGCCAGCAGCCTTAGTAGCCCCCAGGGGGCCTCGGACAATGAGCAGTTCTTC. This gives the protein CASSLSSPQGASDNEQFF.

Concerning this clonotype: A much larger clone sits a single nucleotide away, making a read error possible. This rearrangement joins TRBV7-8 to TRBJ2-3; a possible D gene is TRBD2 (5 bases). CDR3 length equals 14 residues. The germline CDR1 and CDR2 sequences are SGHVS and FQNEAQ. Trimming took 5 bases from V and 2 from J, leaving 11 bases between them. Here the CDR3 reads CASSPREYTDTQYF. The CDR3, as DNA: TGTGCCAGCAGCCCAAGGGAGTACACAGATACGCAGTATTTT. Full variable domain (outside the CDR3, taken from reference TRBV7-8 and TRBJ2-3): GAGVSQSPRYKVAKRGQDVALRCDPISGHVSLFWYQQALGQGPEFLTYFQNEAQLDKSGLPSDRFFAERPEGSVSTLKIQRTQQEDSAVYLCASSPREYTDTQYFGPGTRLTVL.

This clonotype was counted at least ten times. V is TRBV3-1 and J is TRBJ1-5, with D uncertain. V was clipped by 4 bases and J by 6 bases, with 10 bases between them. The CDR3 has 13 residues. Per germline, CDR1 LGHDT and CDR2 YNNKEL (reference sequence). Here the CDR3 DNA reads TGTGCCAGCAGCCGTGGCAGGTTTCAGCCCCAGCATTTT. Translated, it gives CASSRGRFQPQHF.

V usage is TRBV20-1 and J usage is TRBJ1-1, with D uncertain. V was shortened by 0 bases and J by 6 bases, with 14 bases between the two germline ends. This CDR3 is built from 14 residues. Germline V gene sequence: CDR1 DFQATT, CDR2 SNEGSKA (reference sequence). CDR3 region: CSARDLKGNSEAFF. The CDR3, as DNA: TGCAGTGCTAGAGATCTTAAAGGAAATTCTGAAGCTTTCTTT.

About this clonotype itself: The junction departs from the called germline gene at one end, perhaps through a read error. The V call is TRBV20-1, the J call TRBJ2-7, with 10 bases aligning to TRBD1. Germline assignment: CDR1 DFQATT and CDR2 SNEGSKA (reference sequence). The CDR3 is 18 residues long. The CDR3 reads CSARGEQPGQGTPYGQYF. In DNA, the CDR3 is TGCAGTGCTAGAGGTGAACAGCCGGGACAGGGGACCCCCTACGGGCAGTACTTC.

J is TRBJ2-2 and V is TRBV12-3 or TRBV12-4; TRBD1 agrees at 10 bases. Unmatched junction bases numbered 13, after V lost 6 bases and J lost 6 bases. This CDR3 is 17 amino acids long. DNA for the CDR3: TGTGCCAGCAGGCCCACTGACAGGGGGCGCATTGCCGGGGAGCTGTTTTTT. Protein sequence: CASRPTDRGRIAGELFF.

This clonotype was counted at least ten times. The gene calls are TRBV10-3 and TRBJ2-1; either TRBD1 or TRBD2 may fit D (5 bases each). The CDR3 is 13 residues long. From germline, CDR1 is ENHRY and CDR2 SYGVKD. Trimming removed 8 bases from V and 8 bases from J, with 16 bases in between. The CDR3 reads CAIWGRNGDEQFF. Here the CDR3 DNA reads TGTGCCATCTGGGGACGAAACGGCGATGAGCAGTTCTTC.